The TCR beta chain described here comes from a study of T cells in tuberculosis. Study-level points and caveats: Shorter CDR3-alpha in active tuberculosis partly drove smaller distances.

Time point meaning: new active TB diagnosis, blood taken before or within 7 days of starting treatment. The germline V gene encodes CDR1 SGDLS and CDR2 YYNGEE. The CDR3 spans 14 residues. V dropped 0 bases and J dropped 5; count of bases not matched to a gene: 3. TCRdb's copy holds only in-frame clones and misses some; the assay was immunoSEQ multiplex PCR. Here the sample spans approximately 53,000 clones, nearly 95% being singletons. This clone was recorded once. Its antigen is as yet unknown. This clonotype was sampled from an adult with tuberculosis. Sequences were derived from PBMCs, sampled at tuberculosis diagnosis. The J gene is TRBJ2-5, the V gene TRBV9; 8 bases fit TRBD1. The CDR3 spells CASSVGQGQETQYF. The CDR3 nucleotides read TGTGCCAGCAGCGTAGGACAGGGGCAGGAGACCCAGTACTTC.